These T cell receptor beta chains were read from a single sample in a study of blood T cell repertoires in COVID-19. Repertoires were generated with immunoSEQ multiplex PCR, while TCRdb's copy carries only in-frame clones and drops some. The table shows 150,000 to 200,000 clones, with roughly 84% occurring only once. The sequencing sample was made of PBMCs or T cells enriched from blood (not recorded which). These receptors were collected from a woman aged 60 to 75 who had recovered from COVID-19. The conserved cysteine and the conserved F or W are not part of the CDR3 here. Fields, in order: J gene, V gene, CDR3 protein.

TRBJ2-3 TRBV4-1 ASSLGINTDTQY
TRBJ2-7 TRBV7-2 ASSLSGQGLSYEQY
TRBJ2-7 TRBV6-5 ASSYSTGGYEQY
TRBJ1-1 TRBV5-1 ASSSTGSGAEAF
TRBJ2-1 TRBV14 ASSQDRGSEQF
TRBJ1-1 TRBV12-3/TRBV12-4 ASERQGGTEAF
TRBJ1-1 TRBV2 ASSEAAGLGNTEAF
TRBJ1-1 TRBV28 ASGGMGLRDTEAF
TRBJ1-4 TRBV4-1 ASSQGTGDEKLF
TRBJ2-1 TRBV29-1 SVVSGNSYNEQF
TRBJ1-1 TRBV12-3/TRBV12-4 ASSRQGTEAF
TRBJ1-1 TRBV5-1 ASSLAGEPTEAF
TRBJ1-6 TRBV16 ASSPRDRGRSPLH
TRBJ2-1 TRBV10-3 AISEPTLSSYNEQF
TRBJ2-5 TRBV10-2 ASSGAGGSWETQY
TRBJ2-7 TRBV15 ATSRDKVTGLEQY
TRBJ1-2 TRBV2 ASRDYNYGYT
TRBJ1-3 TRBV18 ASSPPSVRISGNTIY
TRBJ2-3 TRBV18 ASSPPSASTDTQY
TRBJ1-3 TRBV7-3 ASSLTGGTGNTIY
TRBJ1-1 TRBV29-1 SGTKGAVDTEAF
TRBJ2-1 TRBV11-2 ASSQVAGGNEQF
TRBJ2-7 TRBV2 ASSPGVGEQY
TRBJ2-5 TRBV4-2 ASSQNSGGVVETQY
TRBJ2-5 TRBV5-1 ASSAGTSEVGTQY
TRBJ2-1 TRBV2 ASSEVAGLYNEQF
TRBJ2-7 TRBV7-2 ASSFFPNRRTYEQY
TRBJ1-1 TRBV27 ASSSQGGVRTEAF
TRBJ2-5 TRBV7-2 ASSITGGVWETQY
TRBJ2-5 TRBV9 ASSAGLVSETQY